This T cell receptor beta chain was recorded in a study of blood T cell repertoires in COVID-19. Study summary: Italy, Spain and the United States were the sources of the convalescent and acute COVID-19 samples. Sources were T cells, B-cell-depleted T cells, or PBMCs; the material itself was cDNA or gDNA.

Trimming removed 3 bases from V and 2 bases from J, with 8 bases in between. CDR3 length equals 13 residues. CDR1 and CDR2 from the germline V gene are SGHRS and YFSETQ. Of note for this clone: This specimen includes other DNA sequences encoding the same CDR3.

Original handling: Amplification from reference gene primers served as the basis for estimated nucleated cell counts. Clones were read by immunoSEQ multiplex PCR, and TCRdb kept only the in-frame ones, dropping some. V and J calls plus clone size are reproduced from that table; the DNA served to infer D and trimming. The sample holds roughly 160,000 clones, 87% seen once. This sequence originates from a woman aged 55-70 years who had recovered from COVID-19. The chain uses TRBV5-1 and TRBJ1-2, with TRBD1 as a possible D gene (5 bases). The sequenced sample consisted of peripheral blood. The chain's CDR3 is CASSSGGNYGYTF. CDR3 bases: TGCGCCAGCAGCTCTGGGGGGAACTATGGCTACACCTTC.